The rows below give T cell receptor beta chains drawn from one sample of a study of identical twins. TCRdb independently ran MiXCR on the 5' RACE reads; one entry per CDR3 protein. Of roughly 570,000 distinct CDR3 sequences listed, roughly 9.5% are singletons. The same data also went into a second study, on yellow fever vaccine responses in identical twins.

The specimen sequenced was PBMCs. The receptors were sampled from a woman aged 18-30 years in good health. The CDR3 runs from the conserved cysteine through the conserved F or W. A D gene is named only where the DNA matches it firmly. Expanded clones get a size class; other rows say once, few or many, or leave the size out.

>-|TRBV6-2/TRBV6-3|TRBJ1-1|many
CATDKGTEAFF
>-|TRBV6-5|TRBJ1-2|many
CASSSPQGPTNYGYTF
>-|TRBV29-1|TRBJ2-3|many
CSVSLGQGDTQYF
>TRBD1|TRBV11-2|TRBJ2-7|few
CASTLTGTAFFTSYEQYF
>-|TRBV12-3/TRBV12-4|TRBJ2-2|few
CASSNRGTGELFF
>-|TRBV14|TRBJ2-1|few
CASSLRGDHEQFF
>TRBD2|TRBV6-2/TRBV6-3|TRBJ2-7|-
CASSFGLAGVPSYEQYF
>-|TRBV20-1|TRBJ1-1|few
CSARVWENTEAFF
>TRBD1|TRBV7-9|TRBJ2-1|-
CASSLLRDRGNNEQFF
>-|TRBV5-1|TRBJ2-1|-
CASAPAASAYEQFF
>-|TRBV3-1|TRBJ2-6|-
CASSQALGLSSGANVLTF
>-|TRBV7-2|TRBJ2-6|many
CASSDRSSGANVLTF
>TRBD1|TRBV12-3/TRBV12-4|TRBJ2-2|many
CASSGTGLAGELFF
>TRBD2|TRBV6-1|TRBJ2-7|few
CASRPGLAGGYEQYF
>-|TRBV18|TRBJ1-1|many
CASSPRGHTEAFF
>TRBD1|TRBV5-1|TRBJ1-2|many
CASSLPGGAGGYTF
>TRBD1|TRBV25-1|TRBJ2-2|-
CASSEPWTGVKGELFF
>-|TRBV20-1|TRBJ2-7|many
CSAPGAYEQYF
>-|TRBV7-8|TRBJ1-1|-
CASSLALGRNTEAFF
>TRBD1|TRBV5-1|TRBJ2-1|many
CASSLPTGRLASYNEQFF
>TRBD2|TRBV7-8|TRBJ2-1|many
CASSRGLAGGSAHEQFF
>TRBD1|TRBV6-1|TRBJ1-6|-
CASSDQPGQTNSPLHF
>TRBD1|TRBV20-1|TRBJ2-7|-
CSAPRPEGASPEQYF
>-|TRBV5-8|TRBJ1-5|few
CASSLRRGNQPQHF
>-|TRBV4-1|TRBJ2-7|many
CASSQGRWEEQYF
>TRBD2|TRBV3-1|TRBJ2-5|few
CASSQEGGGIGGTQYF
>-|TRBV18|TRBJ1-5|-
CASSGQPLSGQPQHF
>TRBD1|TRBV9|TRBJ2-7|many
CASSSSGQVTYEQYF
>TRBD1|TRBV4-2|TRBJ2-7|-
CASSGRDRGPYEQYF
>-|TRBV5-6|TRBJ2-3|-
CASSLGWPLGGDTQYF
>-|TRBV6-2/TRBV6-3|TRBJ2-1|few
CASSYSGWDEQFF
>TRBD2|TRBV7-8|TRBJ2-3|few
CASSLDFGTSGTDTQYF
>-|TRBV29-1|TRBJ2-3|few
CSVGRDSNTDTQYF
>-|TRBV2|TRBJ1-5|few
CASSDPGMGNQPQHF
>-|TRBV30|TRBJ2-1|-
CAWSVSVKGGNEQFF
>-|TRBV9|TRBJ1-6|-
CASSAARSNSPLHF
>-|TRBV27|TRBJ2-1|-
CASSFSYYNEQFF
>-|TRBV14|TRBJ2-5|few
CASSQDLYQETQYF
>-|TRBV20-1|TRBJ2-7|few
CSASDRSYEQYF
>TRBD1|TRBV5-1|TRBJ1-2|many
CASSLATGGADGYTF
>TRBD1|TRBV27|TRBJ1-2|-
CASSSSRDRGLNYGYTF
>TRBD1|TRBV5-1|TRBJ2-7|few
CASTLQGAPTYEQYF
>TRBD1|TRBV6-5|TRBJ2-7|-
CASSYDRGTGRGLYEQYF
>-|TRBV5-1|TRBJ2-7|few
CASSSADKGEQYF
>-|TRBV5-8|TRBJ2-2|-
CASGPAVFSWELLF